The sequence of this T cell receptor beta chain was determined in a study of T cells in Graves' hyperthyroidism and ophthalmopathy (dated by TCRdb to 2018 to 2020). About the study as a whole: Peripheral blood samples were taken at initial diagnosis, before any treatment was given. TCR V-J signatures able to tell the groups apart were searched for in a discovery cohort of 100 patients, of whom about 40 had Graves' ophthalmopathy and around 57 had stable Graves' hyperthyroidism. Prospective prediction of ophthalmopathy was tested in an independent validation cohort of approximately 18 hyperthyroidism patients and 15 to 17 patients who later progressed to ophthalmopathy. The approximately 100 discovery patients were divided at random into training and test sets in a 7:3 ratio. In addition, the study compared T-cell repertoires in thyroid tissue and in blood from five or six Graves' hyperthyroidism patients. After blood sampling, hyperthyroidism patients were treated with methimazole at a starting dose of 30 mg daily, and ophthalmopathy patients were treated with high-dose intravenous methylprednisolone. The paper reports TCR Vbeta CDR3 sequencing of 135 peripheral blood samples: 40 or so ophthalmopathy, around 80 hyperthyroidism and about 17 progressor patients. What the research found in general, with its limitations: Ophthalmopathy was separated from stable hyperthyroidism by a 13 V-J signature model, with around 90% sensitivity and 81% to 82% specificity obtained in cross-validation and 80%/75% obtained in testing. No statistical method was used to set the sample size in advance, and investigators knew the group allocation. In validation, the model predicted progression to ophthalmopathy with approximately 71% sensitivity and about 72% specificity, a median of approximately 6.5 months before onset. Most expanded thyroid clonotypes (frequency above 0.001) were also detected in blood, a finding suggesting that blood repertoires may reflect thyroid immune responses.

Note on this clonotype: The specificity of this receptor is unknown. One base away there is no much larger clone; base qualities are not given.

The TCR beta CDR3 regions were amplified from RNA transcripts. The TCR CDR3 was subjected to a first round of RT-PCR using the HTBI primer set and the Qiagen OneStep RT-PCR kit. Libraries were constructed in a second round of multiplex PCR, after which size selection and purification were carried out. Libraries were sequenced paired-end with 100 bp reads on an Illumina HiSeq2000. The authors' pipeline ran thus. SOAPnuke was used to process the raw data, removing reads that contained adapters or uncalled bases, had a mean Phred below 15, or lacked an exact match to the constant primer or identifier. High-quality paired reads were merged using COPE v1.2.5, and each unique nucleotide sequence was defined as a clonotype. MiTCR v1.1 was used to align the clonotypes against IMGT TRBV, TRBD and TRBJ reference segments. The analysis was restricted to V-J combinations with a frequency above 0.0001, which together covered around 99% of the repertoires. A TCS score was defined as the ratio of F50 (clonal expansion) to E x V (chaos), with BLOSUM62-based TCRdist applied between CDR3 peptides within each V-J. Welch's t-statistics and random forest reduced 514 V-J features to under 15, which were used in a naive Bayes classifier (R e1071). The raw public data were reprocessed by TCRdb itself: fastp quality trimming at Q25, MiXCR clonotype calling, in-frame beta chains only. Every distinct CDR3 protein forms one entry, paired with its most common genes and DNA. The V and J calls shown here were made by TCRdb, not taken from the authors' results. The table for this sample lists fewer than 500,000 distinct CDR3 sequences; more than 12% of them were counted only once. About 20% of the sample belongs to the ten largest clones.

The CDR3 starts with the cysteine, ends with the phenylalanine, and has 14 residues. The only DNA kept is the CDR3, 42 bases in frame from the first base. V is shortened by 5 bases, J by 1 base, and the region joining them spans 11 bases. The germline V gene yields SGHVS for CDR1 and FQNEAQ for CDR2. Ophthalmopathy patients had moderately to severely active disease, Clinical Activity Score of at least 3, NOSPECS grade of at least 4, and duration under 3 months. Patients with uncontrolled infections, other autoimmune diseases, pregnancy or lactation were excluded. Diagnoses were established on the basis of clinical symptoms, serum thyroxine and TRAb, thyroid ultrasound, and orbital computed tomography. PBMCs were separated from approximately 10 ml of fresh peripheral blood using Ficoll-Paque density gradient centrifugation. Trizol reagent was used to extract total RNA, and RNA quality was then checked on an Agilent 2100 Bioanalyzer.

The sequence came from a woman aged 30 to 39 with Graves' ophthalmopathy. The source material was blood. The receptor chain draws on TRBV7-8 and TRBJ1-1; the D gene remains uncertain. The DNA reads TGTGCCAGCAGCCCCTACGTTGAGAACACTGAAGCTTTCTTT. Translated, this gives CASSPYVENTEAFF.